This TCR beta chain was recovered during a study of T cell repertoires in cytomegalovirus infection. Whole-study context: CMV epitopes that were recently identified and HLA-C-restricted were used alongside well-studied HLA-B-restricted ones. Study outcomes and limitations: It was HLA-C-restricted CMV-specific TCR beta clonotypes that dominated the response ex vivo.

A single record per CDR3 protein comes from TCRdb applying MiXCR to the reads. The sample lists nearly 700,000 distinct CDR3 sequences, around 32% occurring once. Germline V gene lookup returns CDR1 ENHRY and CDR2 SYGVKD. This CDR3 is 17 amino acids long. V dropped 3 bases and J dropped 4; count of bases not matched to a gene: 11. This clonotype occurred a few times. No antigen is known for it. This material consisted of cultured PBMCs, taken from culture after CMV antigen stimulation. This TCR came from a human donor in good health (CMV status not recorded). Some clones in this sample may be carry-over from other donors' samples. The V gene is TRBV10-3, the J gene TRBJ2-1, with 8 nucleotides matching TRBD2. CDR3 loop: CAISDDLRTSFYNEQFF. The CDR3 bases are TGTGCCATCAGTGATGATCTCAGGACTAGCTTTTACAATGAGCAGTTCTTC.